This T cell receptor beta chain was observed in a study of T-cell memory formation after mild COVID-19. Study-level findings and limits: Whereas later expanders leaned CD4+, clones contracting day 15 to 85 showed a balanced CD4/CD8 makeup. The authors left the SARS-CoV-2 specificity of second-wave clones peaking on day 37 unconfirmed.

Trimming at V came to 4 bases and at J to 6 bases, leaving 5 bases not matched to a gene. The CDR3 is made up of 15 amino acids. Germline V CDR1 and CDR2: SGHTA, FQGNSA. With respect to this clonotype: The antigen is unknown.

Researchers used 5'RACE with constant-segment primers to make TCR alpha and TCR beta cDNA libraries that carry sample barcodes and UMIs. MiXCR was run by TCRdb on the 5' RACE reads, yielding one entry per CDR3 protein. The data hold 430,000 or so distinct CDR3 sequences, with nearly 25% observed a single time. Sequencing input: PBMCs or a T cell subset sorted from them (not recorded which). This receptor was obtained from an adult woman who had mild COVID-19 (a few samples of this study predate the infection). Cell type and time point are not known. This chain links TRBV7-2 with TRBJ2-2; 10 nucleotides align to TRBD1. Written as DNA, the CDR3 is TGTGCCAGCAGCTCCGGGACAGGGGACTCCGGGGAGCTGTTTTTT. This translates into CASSSGTGDSGELFF.